This TCR beta chain appears in the sequencing data of a study of T cell responses to AZD1222 COVID-19 vaccine. The overall study: Both about-4-week and about-12-week second-dose recipients were combined. Study-wide results and limits: Distributed over spike, vaccine-associated CD4 TCRs predominated at 160-218 and 743-854. Increased Spike-specific TCR breadth and depth were observed after two AZD1222 doses.

Produced via immunoSEQ multiplex PCR; TCRdb's table is partial and in-frame only. This table has around 100,000 clones, 93% appearing once. Trimming took 1 base from V and 4 from J, leaving 12 bases between them. Germline V gene sequence: CDR1 SGDLS, CDR2 YYNGEE. This CDR3 comprises 15 residues. A note on this clone: What it binds is not known.

Sequencing was performed on peripheral blood, taken on day 0 of AZD1222 vaccination. The rearrangement uses TRBV9 and TRBJ2-1, with TRBD2 as a possible D gene (6 bases). The receptor comes from an adult in good health. In DNA form, the CDR3 reads TGTGCCAGCAGCGTAACGGGGGTGGGTTACAATGAGCAGTTCTTC. Protein product: CASSVTGVGYNEQFF.